The 15 T cell receptor beta chains in this list originate from one sample, sequenced in a study of blood T cell repertoires in COVID-19. Data came from immunoSEQ multiplex PCR; TCRdb stores just in-frame clones and leaves some out. This sample has 200,000 to 250,000 clones, with about nine tenths found just once. The sequencing sample was made of peripheral blood. These receptors were collected from a woman in her sixties with acute or convalescent COVID-19.

The gene calls are TRBV19 and TRBJ2-2; 11 bases agree with TRBD1. After removal of 3 bases from V and 7 bases from J, the junction contained 4 bases not matched to a gene. The CDR3 contains 15 residues. CDR1 LNHDA and CDR2 SQIVND come from the germline V gene (reference sequence). CDR3 amino acids: CASSIGQGAVGELFF. The CDR3 nucleotides read TGTGCCAGTAGTATCGGACAGGGGGCTGTCGGGGAGCTGTTTTTT.

The chain has TRBV15 and TRBJ1-1, with TRBD1 as a possible D gene (5 bases). The germline V and J ends were trimmed by 0 bases and 10 bases, with 12 bases remaining between them. This CDR3 spans 13 amino acids. CDR1 LNHNV and CDR2 YYDKDF come from the germline V gene (reference sequence). This chain's CDR3 is CATSRDRWGIAFF. CDR3 coding DNA: TGTGCCACCAGCAGAGATCGGTGGGGCATAGCTTTCTTT.

The chain uses TRBV14 and TRBJ1-1, with D perhaps TRBD1 (5 bases). This CDR3 is 13 amino acids long. Germline CDR1 reads SGHDN; CDR2 reads FVKESK. V gave up 10 bases and J gave up 10 bases, with 22 bases separating them. The CDR3 here is CATTGPWGSGAFF. In DNA form, the CDR3 reads TGTGCCACCACGGGCCCCTGGGGCTCCGGAGCTTTCTTT. The whole variable domain, filled in from reference TRBV14 and TRBJ1-1, reads EAGVTQFPSHSVIEKGQTVTLRCDPISGHDNLYWYRRVMGKEIKFLLHFVKESKQDESGMPNNRFLAERTGGTYSTLKVQPAELEDSGVYFCATTGPWGSGAFFGQGTRLTVV.

The genes are TRBV11-3 and TRBJ2-1; 9 bases line up with TRBD2. The V segment lost 3 bases and the J segment 3 bases; nucleotides outside the gene matches: 12. This CDR3 has 18 amino acids. Germline V gene data show CDR1 as SGHNT and CDR2 as YENEEA. The CDR3 DNA reads as TGTGCCAGCAGCTTTTCGACCCATGCGGGAGGGAGCTACAATGAGCAGTTCTTC. It translates to CASSFSTHAGGSYNEQFF. Drawing the rest from reference TRBV11-3 and TRBJ2-1, the complete variable domain is EAGVVQSPRYKIIEKKQPVAFWCNPISGHNTLYWYLQNLGQGPELLIRYENEEAVDDSQLPKDRFSAERLKGVDSTLKIQPAELGDSAVYLCASSFSTHAGGSYNEQFFGPGTRLTVL.

This clone was found a few times. The rearrangement uses TRBV21-1 and TRBJ2-3; TRBD1 reflects the table's D call only, with no check against the DNA. TRBV21-1 is termed a pseudogene. The CDR3 contains 18 residues. CDR3 sequence: CASSTGGGREVMTDTQYF. Written as DNA, the CDR3 is TGTGCCAGCAGCACAGGAGGGGGCAGGGAAGTAATGACAGATACGCAGTATTTT.

This sequence joins TRBV6-7 and TRBJ1-1; 9 nucleotides align to TRBD1. Being an ORF, TRBV6-7 has a function that is uncertain. The V and J ends lost 2 bases and 1 base, in that order; junction bases with no gene match: 8. CDR3 length equals 17 residues. This chain's CDR3 is CASSYGDRGKGNTEAFF. CDR3 in DNA: TGTGCCAGCAGTTACGGCGACAGGGGGAAGGGGAACACTGAAGCTTTCTTT.

The chain joins TRBV7-8 to TRBJ2-1; 15 bases match TRBD2. Germline V gene data show CDR1 as SGHVS and CDR2 as FQNEAQ. This CDR3 is 17 amino acids long. V was pared by 4 bases and J by 7 bases, with 8 bases of the junction left unmatched. The CDR3 bases are TGTGCCAGCAGCTCGTGGACTAGCGGGAGGGCTGATAATGAGCAGTTCTTC. This codes for CASSSWTSGRADNEQFF.

The V call is TRBV29-1, the J call TRBJ2-7; D might be TRBD1 (5 bases). Germline loops: CDR1 SQVTM, CDR2 ANQGSEA. The V gene lost 6 bases and the J gene lost 6 bases, with 15 bases spanning the gap. This CDR3 is built from 12 residues. Written as DNA, the CDR3 is TGCAGCGTGAGAGAAGGGGCTGGCGAGCAGTACTTC. Residues: CSVREGAGEQYF.

This clone was counted a few times. The rearrangement links TRBV19 to TRBJ1-5, with 8 bases fitting TRBD1. J was trimmed by 2 bases and V by 4 bases; bases with no gene match: 10. Looked up from germline, CDR1 is LNHDA and CDR2 is SQIVND (reference sequence). The CDR3 has 17 amino acids. The CDR3, as DNA: TGTGCCAGTAGTACGGGGACAGGTAATCGTGGCAATCAGCCCCAGCATTTT. Its protein is CASSTGTGNRGNQPQHF.

This chain connects TRBV28 to TRBJ2-2; TRBD2 agrees at 9 bases. Trimming at V came to 7 bases and at J to 1 base, leaving 7 bases not matched to a gene. The germline gives CDR1 MDHEN, CDR2 SYDVKM. The CDR3 is 16 residues long. This CDR3 is CASTKGAGGNTGELFF. The CDR3 coding sequence is TGTGCCAGCACAAAAGGAGCGGGGGGGAACACCGGGGAGCTGTTTTTT.

V gene TRBV30 combines with J gene TRBJ2-1; a weak D match, TRBD1 (5 bases). This CDR3 contains 11 residues. CDR1 is GTSNPN, CDR2 SVGIG, per germline (reference sequence). Deletions cut 2 bases from V and 12 bases from J, with 11 bases between. Here the CDR3 reads CAWSSRQRQFF. The DNA of the CDR3 is TGTGCCTGGAGTTCCCGACAGAGGCAGTTCTTC.

The rearrangement links TRBV28 to TRBJ2-7; TRBD1 matches 8 bases. This CDR3 is 14 amino acids long. After removal of 6 bases from V and 0 bases from J, the junction contained 4 bases not matched to a gene. CDR1 is MDHEN, CDR2 SYDVKM, per germline. The CDR3 is CASSRTGYSYEQYF. CDR3 coding DNA: TGTGCCAGCAGCCGGACAGGGTACTCCTACGAGCAGTACTTC.

The chain employs TRBV7-2 and TRBJ2-7; D might be TRBD2 (5 bases). Germline V gives CDR1 SGHTA, CDR2 FQGNSA. The CDR3 runs to 16 residues. Trimming shortened V by 1 base and J by 0 bases, and 13 bases separated the two germline ends. This CDR3 is CASSLGSSRSSYEQYF. Written as DNA, the CDR3 is TGTGCCAGCAGCTTAGGGTCTAGCCGAAGCTCCTACGAGCAGTACTTC.

The chain is built from TRBV5-8 and TRBJ1-5; 7 nucleotides align to TRBD1. Looked up from germline, CDR1 is SGHTS and CDR2 is YDEGEE. With 1 base clipped from V and 0 bases from J, the junction kept 7 bases outside the gene matches. The CDR3 has 17 amino acids. Here the CDR3 reads CASSLNRGYHSNQPQHF. The CDR3 nucleotides are TGTGCCAGCAGCTTGAACAGGGGATACCATAGCAATCAGCCCCAGCATTTT.

The gene calls are TRBV5-4 and TRBJ2-7, with D possibly TRBD1 on 5 matching bases. CDR1 and CDR2 (germline): SGHNT, YYREEE (reference sequence). Trimming removed 0 bases from V and 0 bases from J, with 13 bases in between. The CDR3 loop spans 16 amino acids. The CDR3 coding sequence is TGTGCCAGCAGCTTGGCCATCAGGGCGCTCTCCTACGAGCAGTACTTC. Residues: CASSLAIRALSYEQYF. The full variable domain, completed using reference TRBV5-4 and TRBJ2-7, is ETGVTQSPTHLIKTRGQQVTLRCSSQSGHNTVSWYQQALGQGPQFIFQYYREEENGRGNFPPRFSGLQFPNYSSELNVNALELDDSALYLCASSLAIRALSYEQYFGPGTRLTVT.